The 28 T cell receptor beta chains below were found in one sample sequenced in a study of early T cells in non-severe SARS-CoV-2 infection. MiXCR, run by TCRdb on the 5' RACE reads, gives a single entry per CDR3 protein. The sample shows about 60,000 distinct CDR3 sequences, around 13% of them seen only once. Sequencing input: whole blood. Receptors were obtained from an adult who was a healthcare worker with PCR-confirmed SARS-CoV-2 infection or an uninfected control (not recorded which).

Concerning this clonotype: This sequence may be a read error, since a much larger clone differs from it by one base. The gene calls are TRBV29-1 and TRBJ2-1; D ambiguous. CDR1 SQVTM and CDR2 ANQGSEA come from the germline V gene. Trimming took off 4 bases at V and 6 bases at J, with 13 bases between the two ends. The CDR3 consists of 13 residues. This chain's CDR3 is CSVASSLFNEQFF. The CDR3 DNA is TGCAGCGTTGCCTCCTCTCTTTTCAATGAGCAGTTCTTC.

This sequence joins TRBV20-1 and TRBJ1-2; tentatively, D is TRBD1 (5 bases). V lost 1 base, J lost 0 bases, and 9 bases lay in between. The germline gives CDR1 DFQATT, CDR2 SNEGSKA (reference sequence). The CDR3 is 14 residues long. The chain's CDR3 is CSARGDGSNYGYTF. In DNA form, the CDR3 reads TGCAGTGCTAGAGGGGACGGATCTAACTATGGCTACACCTTC.

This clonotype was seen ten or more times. In nucleotides, the CDR3 is TGTGCCAGCAGTTTATATCCCCTGTACGAGCAGTACTTC. Encoded protein: CASSLYPLYEQYF. The chain recombines TRBV28 with TRBJ2-7; D gene unclear. Germline values: CDR1 MDHEN, CDR2 SYDVKM. This CDR3 has 13 amino acids. Trimming removed 1 base at V and 4 bases at J, with 8 bases between.

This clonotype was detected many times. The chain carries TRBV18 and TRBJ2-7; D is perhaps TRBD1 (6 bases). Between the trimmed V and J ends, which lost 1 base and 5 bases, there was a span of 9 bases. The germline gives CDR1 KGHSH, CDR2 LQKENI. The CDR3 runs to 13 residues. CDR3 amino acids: CASSPRDTDEQYF. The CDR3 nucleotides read TGTGCCAGCTCACCACGGGACACAGACGAGCAGTACTTC.

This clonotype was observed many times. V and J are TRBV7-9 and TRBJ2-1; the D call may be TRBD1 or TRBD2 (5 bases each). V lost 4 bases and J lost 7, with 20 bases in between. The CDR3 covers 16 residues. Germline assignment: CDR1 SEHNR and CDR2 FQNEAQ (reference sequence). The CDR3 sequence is CASSSWTRWGGNEQFF. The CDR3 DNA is TGTGCCAGCAGCTCTTGGACCCGTTGGGGCGGGAATGAGCAGTTCTTC.

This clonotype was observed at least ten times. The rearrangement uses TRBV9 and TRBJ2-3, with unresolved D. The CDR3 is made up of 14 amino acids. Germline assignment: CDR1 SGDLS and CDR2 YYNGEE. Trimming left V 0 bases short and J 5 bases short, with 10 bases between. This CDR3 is CASSVGRSGDTQYF. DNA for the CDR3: TGTGCCAGCAGCGTAGGCCGATCCGGAGATACGCAGTATTTT.

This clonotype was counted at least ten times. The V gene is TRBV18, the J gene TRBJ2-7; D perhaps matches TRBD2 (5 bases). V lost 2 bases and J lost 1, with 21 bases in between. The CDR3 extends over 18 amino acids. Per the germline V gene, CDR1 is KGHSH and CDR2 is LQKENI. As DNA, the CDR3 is TGTGCCAGCTCACCATCCCAATCTAGGAGGAGTTATTCCTACGAGCAGTACTTC. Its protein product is CASSPSQSRRSYSYEQYF.

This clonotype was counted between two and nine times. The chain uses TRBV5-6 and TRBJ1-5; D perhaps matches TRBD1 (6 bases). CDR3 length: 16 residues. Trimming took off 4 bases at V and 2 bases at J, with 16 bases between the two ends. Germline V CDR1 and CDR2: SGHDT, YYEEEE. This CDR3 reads CASSLFGGARNQPQHF. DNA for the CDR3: TGTGCCAGCAGCCTCTTTGGGGGGGCGCGCAATCAGCCCCAGCATTTT.

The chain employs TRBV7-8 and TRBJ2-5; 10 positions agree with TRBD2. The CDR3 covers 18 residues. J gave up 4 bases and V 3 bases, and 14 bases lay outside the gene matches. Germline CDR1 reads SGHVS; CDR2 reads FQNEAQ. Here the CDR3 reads CASSFLGLAVPRLETQYF. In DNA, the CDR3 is TGTGCCAGCAGCTTTTTAGGACTAGCGGTCCCAAGATTAGAGACCCAGTACTTC.

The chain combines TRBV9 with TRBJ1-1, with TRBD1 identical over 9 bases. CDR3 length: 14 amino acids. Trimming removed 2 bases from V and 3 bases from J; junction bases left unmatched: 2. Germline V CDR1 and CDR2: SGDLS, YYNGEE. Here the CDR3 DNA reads TGTGCCAGCAGCGTCAGGACAGGGGACACTGAAGCTTTCTTT. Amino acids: CASSVRTGDTEAFF.

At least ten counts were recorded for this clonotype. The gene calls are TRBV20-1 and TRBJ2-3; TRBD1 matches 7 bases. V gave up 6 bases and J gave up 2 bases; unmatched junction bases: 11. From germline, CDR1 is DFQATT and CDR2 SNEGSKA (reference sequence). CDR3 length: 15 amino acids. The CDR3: CSAESGTEVTDTQYF. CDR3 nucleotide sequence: TGCAGTGCCGAATCCGGGACAGAAGTCACAGATACGCAGTATTTT.

CDR3 DNA sequence: TGTGCCAGCAGCTTTAGCGAGGACGAGCAGTACTTC. Protein product: CASSFSEDEQYF. The chain employs TRBV11-2 and TRBJ2-7; tentatively, D is TRBD2 (5 bases). The CDR3 is made up of 12 amino acids. Trimming stripped 3 bases from V and 5 bases from J, with 8 bases between. The V gene's germline CDR1 is SGHAT and CDR2 FQNNGV.

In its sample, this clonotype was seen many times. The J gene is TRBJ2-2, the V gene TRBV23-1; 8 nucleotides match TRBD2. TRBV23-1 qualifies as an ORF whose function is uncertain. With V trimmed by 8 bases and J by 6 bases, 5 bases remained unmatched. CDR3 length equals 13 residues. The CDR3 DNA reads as TGCGCCAGCCCGGGGGGGCGAGCCGGGGAGCTGTTTTTT. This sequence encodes CASPGGRAGELFF.

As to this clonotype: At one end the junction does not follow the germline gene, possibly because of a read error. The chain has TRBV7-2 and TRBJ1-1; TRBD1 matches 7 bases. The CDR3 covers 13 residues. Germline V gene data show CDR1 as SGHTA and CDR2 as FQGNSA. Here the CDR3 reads CASSSHRGTEVFF. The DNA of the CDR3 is TGTGCCAGCAGCTCCCACAGGGGAACTGAAGTTTTCTTT.

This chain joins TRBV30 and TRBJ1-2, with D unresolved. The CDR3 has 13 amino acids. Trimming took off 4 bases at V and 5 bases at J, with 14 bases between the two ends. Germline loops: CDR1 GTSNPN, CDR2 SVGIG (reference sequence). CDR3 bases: TGTGCCTGGACCTTCCGGGATTTATATGGCTACACCTTC. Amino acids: CAWTFRDLYGYTF.

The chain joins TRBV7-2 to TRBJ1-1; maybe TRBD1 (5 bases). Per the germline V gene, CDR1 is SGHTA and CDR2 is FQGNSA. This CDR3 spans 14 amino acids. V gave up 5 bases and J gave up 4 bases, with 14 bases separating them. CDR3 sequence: CASSPQAGITEAFF. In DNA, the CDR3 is TGTGCCAGCAGCCCCCAGGCAGGGATCACTGAAGCTTTCTTT.

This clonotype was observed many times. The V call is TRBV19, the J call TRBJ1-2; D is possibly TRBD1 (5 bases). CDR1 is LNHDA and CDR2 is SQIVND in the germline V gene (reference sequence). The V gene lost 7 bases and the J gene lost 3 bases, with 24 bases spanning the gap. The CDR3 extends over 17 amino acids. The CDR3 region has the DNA TGTGCCAGTACCGAAACAGGAAAGACAGCGACCGACTATGGCTACACCTTC. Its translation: CASTETGKTATDYGYTF.

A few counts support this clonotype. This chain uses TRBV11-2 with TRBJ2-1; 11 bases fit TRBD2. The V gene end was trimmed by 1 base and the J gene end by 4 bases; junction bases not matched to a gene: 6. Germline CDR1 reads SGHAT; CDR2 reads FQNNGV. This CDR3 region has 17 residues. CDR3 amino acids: CASSLGMGLADYNEQFF. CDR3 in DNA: TGTGCCAGCAGCTTAGGGATGGGACTAGCGGATTACAATGAGCAGTTCTTC. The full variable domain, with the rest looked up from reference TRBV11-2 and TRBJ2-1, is EAGVAQSPRYKIIEKRQSVAFWCNPISGHATLYWYQQILGQGPKLLIQFQNNGVVDDSQLPKDRFSAERLKGVDSTLKIQPAKLEDSAVYLCASSLGMGLADYNEQFFGPGTRLTVL.

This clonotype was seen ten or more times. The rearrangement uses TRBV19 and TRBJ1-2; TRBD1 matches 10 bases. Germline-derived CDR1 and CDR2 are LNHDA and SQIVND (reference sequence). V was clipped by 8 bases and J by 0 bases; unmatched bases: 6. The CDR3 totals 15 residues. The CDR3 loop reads CASRQGAVSNYGYTF. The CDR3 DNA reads TGTGCCAGTCGACAGGGGGCTGTATCTAACTATGGCTACACCTTC.

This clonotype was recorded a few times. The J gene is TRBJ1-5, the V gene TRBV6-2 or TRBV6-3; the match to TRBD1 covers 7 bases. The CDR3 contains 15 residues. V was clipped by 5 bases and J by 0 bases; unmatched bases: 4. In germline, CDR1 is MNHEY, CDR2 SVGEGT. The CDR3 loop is CASSPTGTSNQPQHF. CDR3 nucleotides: TGTGCCAGCAGTCCGACAGGGACTAGCAATCAGCCCCAGCATTTT.

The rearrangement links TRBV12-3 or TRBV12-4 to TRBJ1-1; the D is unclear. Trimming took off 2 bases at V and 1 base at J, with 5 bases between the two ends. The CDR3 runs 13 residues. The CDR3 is CASSLSRNTEAFF. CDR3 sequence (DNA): TGTGCCAGCAGTTTAAGCAGGAACACTGAAGCTTTCTTT.

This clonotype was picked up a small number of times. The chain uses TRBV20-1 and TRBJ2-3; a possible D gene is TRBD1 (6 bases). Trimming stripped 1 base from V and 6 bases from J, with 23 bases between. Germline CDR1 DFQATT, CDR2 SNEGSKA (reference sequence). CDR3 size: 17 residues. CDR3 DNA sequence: TGCAGTGCTAGAGGCACCAGGGGAGTAAAAAAATCGGATACGCAGTATTTT. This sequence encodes CSARGTRGVKKSDTQYF.

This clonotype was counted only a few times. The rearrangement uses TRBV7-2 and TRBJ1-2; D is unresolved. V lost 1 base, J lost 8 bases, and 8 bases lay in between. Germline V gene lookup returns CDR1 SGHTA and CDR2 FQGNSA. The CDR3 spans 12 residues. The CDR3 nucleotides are TGTGCCAGCAGCTTAGTTATCGGAGGCTACACCTTC. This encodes CASSLVIGGYTF.

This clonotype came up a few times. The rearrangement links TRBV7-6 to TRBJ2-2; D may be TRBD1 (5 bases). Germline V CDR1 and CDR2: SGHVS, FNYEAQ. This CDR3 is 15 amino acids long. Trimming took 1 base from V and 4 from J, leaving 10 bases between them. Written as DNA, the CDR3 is TGTGCCAGCAGCTTAGATAGCCAGGGCACCGGGGAGCTGTTTTTT. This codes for CASSLDSQGTGELFF.

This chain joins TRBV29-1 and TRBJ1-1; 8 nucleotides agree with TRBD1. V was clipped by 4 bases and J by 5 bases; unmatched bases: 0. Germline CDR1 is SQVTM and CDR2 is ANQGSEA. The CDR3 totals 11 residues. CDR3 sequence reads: CSVGQGTEAFF. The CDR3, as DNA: TGCAGCGTTGGACAGGGGACTGAAGCTTTCTTT.

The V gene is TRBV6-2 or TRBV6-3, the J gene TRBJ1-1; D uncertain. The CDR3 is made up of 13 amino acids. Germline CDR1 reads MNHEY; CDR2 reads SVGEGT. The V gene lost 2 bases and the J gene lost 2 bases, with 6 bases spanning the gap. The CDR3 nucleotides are TGTGCCAGCAGTTACCCGTCAAACACTGAAGCTTTCTTT. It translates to CASSYPSNTEAFF.

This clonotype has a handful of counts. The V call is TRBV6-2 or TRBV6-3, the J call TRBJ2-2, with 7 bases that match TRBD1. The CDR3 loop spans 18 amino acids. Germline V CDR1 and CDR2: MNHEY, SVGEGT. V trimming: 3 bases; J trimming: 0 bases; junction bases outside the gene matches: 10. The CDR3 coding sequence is TGTGCCAGCAGTTATTCCGCGACAGGGTATTCGAACACCGGGGAGCTGTTTTTT. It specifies CASSYSATGYSNTGELFF.

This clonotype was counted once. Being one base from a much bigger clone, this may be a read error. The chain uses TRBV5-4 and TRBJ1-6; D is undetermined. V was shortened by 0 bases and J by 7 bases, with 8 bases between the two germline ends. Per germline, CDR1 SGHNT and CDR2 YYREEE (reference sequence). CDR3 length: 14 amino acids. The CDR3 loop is CASSLDNLNSPLHF. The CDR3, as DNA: TGTGCCAGCAGCTTGGACAACTTAAATTCACCCCTCCACTTT.